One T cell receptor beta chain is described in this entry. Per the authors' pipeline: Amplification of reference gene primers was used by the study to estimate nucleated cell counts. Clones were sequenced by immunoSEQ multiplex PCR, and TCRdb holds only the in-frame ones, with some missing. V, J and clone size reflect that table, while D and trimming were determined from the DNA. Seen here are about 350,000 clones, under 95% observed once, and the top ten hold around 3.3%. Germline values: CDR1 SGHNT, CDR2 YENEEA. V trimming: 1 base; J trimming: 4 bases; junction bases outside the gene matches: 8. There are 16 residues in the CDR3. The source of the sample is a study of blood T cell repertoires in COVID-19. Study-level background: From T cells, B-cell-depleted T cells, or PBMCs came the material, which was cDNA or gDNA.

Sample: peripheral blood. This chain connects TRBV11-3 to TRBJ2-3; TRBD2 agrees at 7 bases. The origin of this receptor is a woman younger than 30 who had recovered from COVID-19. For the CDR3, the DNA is TGTGCCAGCAGCTTAGGCCTAGCGGTTCGGGCAGATACGCAGTATTTT. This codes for CASSLGLAVRADTQYF.